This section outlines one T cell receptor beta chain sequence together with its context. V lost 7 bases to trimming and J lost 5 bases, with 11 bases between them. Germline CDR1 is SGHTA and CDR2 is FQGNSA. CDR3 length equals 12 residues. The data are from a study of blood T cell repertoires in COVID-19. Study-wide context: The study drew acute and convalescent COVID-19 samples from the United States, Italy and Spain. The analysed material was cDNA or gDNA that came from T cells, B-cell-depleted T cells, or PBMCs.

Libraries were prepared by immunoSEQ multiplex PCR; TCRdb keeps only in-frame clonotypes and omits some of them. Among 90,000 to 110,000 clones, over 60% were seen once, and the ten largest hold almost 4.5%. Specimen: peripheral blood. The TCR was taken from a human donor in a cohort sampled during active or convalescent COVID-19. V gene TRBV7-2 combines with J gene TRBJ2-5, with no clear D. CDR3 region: CASTSPPETQYF. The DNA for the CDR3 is TGTGCCAGCACCTCCCCTCCGGAGACCCAGTACTTC.